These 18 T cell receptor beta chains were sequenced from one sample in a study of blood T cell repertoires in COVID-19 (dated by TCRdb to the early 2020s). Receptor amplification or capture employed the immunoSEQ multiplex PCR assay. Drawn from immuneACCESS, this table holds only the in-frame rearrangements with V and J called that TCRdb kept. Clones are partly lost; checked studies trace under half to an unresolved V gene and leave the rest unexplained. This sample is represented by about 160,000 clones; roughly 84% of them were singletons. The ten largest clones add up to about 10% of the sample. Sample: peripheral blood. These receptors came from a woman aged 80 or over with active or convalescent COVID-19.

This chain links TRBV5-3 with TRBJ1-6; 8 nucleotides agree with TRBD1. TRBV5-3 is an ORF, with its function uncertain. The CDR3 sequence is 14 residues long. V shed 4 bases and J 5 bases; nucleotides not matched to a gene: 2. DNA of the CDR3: TGTGCCAGAAGCACGGACAGGGATAATTCACCCCTCCACTTT. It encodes CARSTDRDNSPLHF.

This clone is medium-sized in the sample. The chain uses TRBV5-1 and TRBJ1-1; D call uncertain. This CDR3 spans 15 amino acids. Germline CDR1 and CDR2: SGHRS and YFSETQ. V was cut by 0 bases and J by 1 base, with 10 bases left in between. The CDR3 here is CASSLGYTPNTEAFF. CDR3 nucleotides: TGCGCCAGCAGCTTGGGTTACACCCCGAACACTGAAGCTTTCTTT.

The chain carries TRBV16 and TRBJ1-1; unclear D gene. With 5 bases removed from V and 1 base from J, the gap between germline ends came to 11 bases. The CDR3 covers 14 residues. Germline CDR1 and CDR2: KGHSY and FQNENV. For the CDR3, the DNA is TGTGCCAGCAGCTCTCAGGTTCCGAACACTGAAGCTTTCTTT. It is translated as CASSSQVPNTEAFF.

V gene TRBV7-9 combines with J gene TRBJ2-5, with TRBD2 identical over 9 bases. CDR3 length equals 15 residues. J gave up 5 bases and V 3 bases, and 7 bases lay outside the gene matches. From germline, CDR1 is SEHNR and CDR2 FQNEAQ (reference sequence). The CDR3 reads CASSLGGGAIETQYF. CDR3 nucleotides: TGTGCCAGCAGCTTGGGCGGGGGGGCCATCGAGACCCAGTACTTC.

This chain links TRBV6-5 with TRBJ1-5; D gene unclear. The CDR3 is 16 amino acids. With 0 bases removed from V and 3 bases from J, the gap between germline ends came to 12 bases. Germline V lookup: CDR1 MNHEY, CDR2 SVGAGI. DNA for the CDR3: TGTGCCAGCAGTTACTCGGCCTCAGGCCTCAATCAGCCCCAGCATTTT. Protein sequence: CASSYSASGLNQPQHF.

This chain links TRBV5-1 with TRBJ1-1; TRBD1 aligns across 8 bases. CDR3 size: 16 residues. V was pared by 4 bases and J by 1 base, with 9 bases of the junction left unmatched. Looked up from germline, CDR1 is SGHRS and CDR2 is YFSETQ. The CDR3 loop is CASSQIRTGRNTEAFF. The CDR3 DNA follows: TGCGCCAGCAGCCAGATCAGGACAGGGAGGAACACTGAAGCTTTCTTT.

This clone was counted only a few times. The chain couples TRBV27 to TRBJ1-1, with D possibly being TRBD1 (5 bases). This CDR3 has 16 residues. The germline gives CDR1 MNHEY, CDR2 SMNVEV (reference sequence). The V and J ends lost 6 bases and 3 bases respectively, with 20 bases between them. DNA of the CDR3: TGTGCCAGCAGCCCCCGGAGAGAGCAGGGTCACACTGAAGCTTTCTTT. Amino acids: CASSPRREQGHTEAFF.

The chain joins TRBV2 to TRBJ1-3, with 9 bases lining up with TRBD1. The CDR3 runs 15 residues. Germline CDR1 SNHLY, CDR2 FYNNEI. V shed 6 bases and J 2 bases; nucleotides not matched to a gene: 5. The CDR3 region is CASSSQGATGNTIYF. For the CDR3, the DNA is TGTGCCAGCAGCTCACAGGGGGCGACTGGAAACACCATATATTTT.

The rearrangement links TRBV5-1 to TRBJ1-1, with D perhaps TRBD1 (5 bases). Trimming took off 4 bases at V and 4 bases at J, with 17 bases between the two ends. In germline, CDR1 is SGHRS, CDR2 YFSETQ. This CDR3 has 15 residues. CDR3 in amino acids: CASSLTGYLSTEAFF. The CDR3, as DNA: TGCGCCAGCAGCCTTACAGGTTATCTTTCCACTGAAGCTTTCTTT.

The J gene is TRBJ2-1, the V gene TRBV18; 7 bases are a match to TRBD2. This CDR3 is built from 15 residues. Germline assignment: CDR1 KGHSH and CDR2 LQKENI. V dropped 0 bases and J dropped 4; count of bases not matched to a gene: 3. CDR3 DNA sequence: TGTGCCAGCTCACCACCAGCGGGGCTTTACAATGAGCAGTTCTTC. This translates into CASSPPAGLYNEQFF.

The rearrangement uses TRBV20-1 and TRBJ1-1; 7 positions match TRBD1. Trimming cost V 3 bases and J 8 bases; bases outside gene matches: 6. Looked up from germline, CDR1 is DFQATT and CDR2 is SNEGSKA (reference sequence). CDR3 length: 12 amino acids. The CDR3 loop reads CSASKGAGEAFF. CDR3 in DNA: TGCAGTGCTAGTAAGGGGGCAGGGGAAGCTTTCTTT.

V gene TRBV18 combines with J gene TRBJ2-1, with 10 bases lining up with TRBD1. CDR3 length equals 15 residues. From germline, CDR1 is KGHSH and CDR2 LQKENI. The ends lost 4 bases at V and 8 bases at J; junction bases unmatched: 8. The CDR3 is CASSLGQGESDEQFF. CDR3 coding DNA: TGTGCCAGCTCACTAGGACAGGGGGAATCGGATGAGCAGTTCTTC.

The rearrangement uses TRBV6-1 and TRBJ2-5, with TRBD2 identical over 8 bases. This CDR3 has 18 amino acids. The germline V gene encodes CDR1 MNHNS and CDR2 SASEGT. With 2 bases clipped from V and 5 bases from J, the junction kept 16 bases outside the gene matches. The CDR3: CASSETPTSGSSRETQYF. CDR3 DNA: TGTGCCAGCAGTGAAACCCCTACTAGCGGATCCTCTCGGGAGACCCAGTACTTC.

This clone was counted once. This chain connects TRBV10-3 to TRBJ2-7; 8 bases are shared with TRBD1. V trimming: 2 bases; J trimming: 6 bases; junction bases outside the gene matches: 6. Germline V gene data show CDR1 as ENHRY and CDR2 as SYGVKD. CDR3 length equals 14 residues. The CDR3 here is CAISERDRGSEQYF. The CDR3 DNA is TGTGCCATCAGTGAGAGAGACAGGGGTTCCGAGCAGTACTTC.

CDR3 bases: TGTGCCAGTATAACAGGGGGGAACACTGAAGCTTTCTTT. This sequence encodes CASITGGNTEAFF. The V call is TRBV19, the J call TRBJ1-1; 8 nucleotides align to TRBD1. The CDR3 is 13 residues long. V trimming: 7 bases; J trimming: 1 base; junction bases outside the gene matches: 2. The germline CDR1 and CDR2 sequences are LNHDA and SQIVND (reference sequence). Full variable domain (missing parts from reference TRBV19 and TRBJ1-1): DGGITQSPKYLFRKEGQNVTLSCEQNLNHDAMYWYRQDPGQGLRLIYYSQIVNDFQKGDIAEGYSVSREKKESFPLTVTSAQKNPTAFYLCASITGGNTEAFFGQGTRLTVV.

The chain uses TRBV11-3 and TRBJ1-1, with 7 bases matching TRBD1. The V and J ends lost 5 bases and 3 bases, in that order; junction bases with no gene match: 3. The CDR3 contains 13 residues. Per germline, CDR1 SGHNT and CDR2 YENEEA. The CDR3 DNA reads TGTGCCAGCAGCCATGACAGGGACACTGAAGCTTTCTTT. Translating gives CASSHDRDTEAFF.

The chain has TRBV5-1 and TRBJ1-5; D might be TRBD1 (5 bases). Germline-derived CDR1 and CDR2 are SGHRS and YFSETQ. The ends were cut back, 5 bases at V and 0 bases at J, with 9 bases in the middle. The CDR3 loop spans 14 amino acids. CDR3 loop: CASRAGPSNQPQHF. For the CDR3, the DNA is TGCGCCAGCAGGGCGGGACCTAGCAATCAGCCCCAGCATTTT.

The CDR3 DNA follows: TGTGCCAGCAGCTTACGGGCAGGGAAGAATGAGCAGTTCTTC. It encodes CASSLRAGKNEQFF. The chain couples TRBV7-2 to TRBJ2-1, with TRBD1 as a possible D gene (5 bases). V lost 2 bases and J lost 7, with 12 bases in between. The CDR3 is 14 amino acids. Germline assignment: CDR1 SGHTA and CDR2 FQGNSA.